The 31 T cell receptor beta chains listed next were all sequenced from one sample in a study of CD8 T cells in ankylosing spondylitis. TCRdb re-called the 5' RACE reads with MiXCR, one entry per CDR3 protein. The sample shows about 250,000 distinct CDR3 sequences, more than 25% of them seen only once. Specimen: blood, either unsorted or a sorted T cell fraction (not recorded which). All receptors derive from a male donor with ankylosing spondylitis or in good health (not recorded which).

This clonotype was observed a handful of times. V usage is TRBV20-1 and J usage is TRBJ1-1; D possibly corresponds to TRBD1 (5 bases). CDR1 and CDR2 (germline): DFQATT, SNEGSKA (reference sequence). The CDR3 is made up of 14 amino acids. V shed 0 bases and J shed 5 bases, with 13 bases lying between them. CDR3 loop: CSARDGGSGTEAFF. CDR3 DNA: TGCAGTGCTAGAGATGGGGGTTCTGGGACTGAAGCTTTCTTT.

This sequence joins TRBV20-1 and TRBJ1-5, with 11 bases aligning to TRBD1. Germline lookup yields CDR1 DFQATT and CDR2 SNEGSKA (reference sequence). CDR3 length equals 17 residues. After removal of 2 bases from V and 2 bases from J, the junction contained 8 bases not matched to a gene. The CDR3 DNA is TGCAGTGCTAGACGCGGGACAGGGGGTTCAGGCAATCAGCCCCAGCATTTT. This sequence encodes CSARRGTGGSGNQPQHF.

The genes are TRBV5-1 and TRBJ2-3; 10 positions agree with TRBD1. CDR1 and CDR2 (germline): SGHRS, YFSETQ. The CDR3 has 18 residues. Trimming took 3 bases from V and 1 from J; bases not matched to a gene: 11. CDR3 in amino acids: CASSSYVRTGGGTDTQYF. The CDR3 nucleotides are TGCGCCAGCAGCTCCTATGTAAGGACAGGGGGGGGCACAGATACGCAGTATTTT.

The chain links TRBV20-1 to TRBJ2-7, with 9 bases matching TRBD2. V gave up 0 bases and J gave up 4 bases; unmatched junction bases: 7. The CDR3 spans 15 residues. The V gene's germline CDR1 is DFQATT and CDR2 SNEGSKA (reference sequence). The CDR3 nucleotides are TGCAGTGCTAGAGAGTCGGCTAGCGGGGTGTACGAGCAGTACTTC. This codes for CSARESASGVYEQYF.

The CDR3 spells CSARYPPGSGNTIYF. The CDR3 coding sequence is TGCAGTGCTAGATACCCTCCAGGGTCTGGAAACACCATATATTTT. This chain connects TRBV20-1 to TRBJ1-3; a weak D match, TRBD1 (5 bases). V lost 2 bases to trimming and J lost 1 base, with 12 bases between them. CDR3 size: 15 residues. Germline CDR1 is DFQATT and CDR2 is SNEGSKA (reference sequence).

The gene calls are TRBV5-1 and TRBJ2-5; TRBD2 is a possible D gene (7 bases). The CDR3 sequence is 16 residues long. The germline gives CDR1 SGHRS, CDR2 YFSETQ. V dropped 0 bases and J dropped 2 bases, with 14 bases sitting between them. CDR3 region: CASSLAPGRGQETQYF. CDR3 coding DNA: TGCGCCAGCAGCTTGGCCCCGGGGAGGGGGCAAGAGACCCAGTACTTC.

The rearrangement joins TRBV6-1 to TRBJ2-7; the match to TRBD1 covers 7 bases. V lost 4 bases and J lost 2; bases outside the gene matches: 5. Germline values: CDR1 MNHNS, CDR2 SASEGT. The CDR3 extends over 14 amino acids. The CDR3 DNA is TGTGCCAGCAGTGTAACGGGACAGACCTACGAGCAGTACTTC. Its translation: CASSVTGQTYEQYF.

This clonotype was detected a few times. The chain links TRBV5-1 to TRBJ2-7; 9 bases fit TRBD1. The CDR3 loop spans 13 amino acids. The germline gives CDR1 SGHRS, CDR2 YFSETQ. Unmatched junction bases numbered 4, after V lost 4 bases and J lost 5 bases. The CDR3 nucleotides read TGCGCCAGCAGCACGGACAGGGGACACGAGCAGTACTTC. Residues: CASSTDRGHEQYF. The variable domain in full, completed from reference TRBV5-1 and TRBJ2-7, reads KAGVTQTPRYLIKTRGQQVTLSCSPISGHRSVSWYQQTPGQGLQFLFEYFSETQRNKGNFPGRFSGRQFSNSRSEMNVSTLELGDSALYLCASSTDRGHEQYFGPGTRLTVT.

The chain employs TRBV20-1 and TRBJ2-3, with 7 bases aligning to TRBD1. With 0 bases clipped from V and 3 bases from J, the junction kept 18 bases outside the gene matches. CDR1 is DFQATT, CDR2 SNEGSKA, per germline (reference sequence). The CDR3 covers 19 residues. The CDR3 sequence is CSARDELMGVTGPTDTQYF. The DNA for the CDR3 is TGCAGTGCTAGAGACGAGCTCATGGGGGTGACAGGGCCGACAGATACGCAGTATTTT.

The CDR3 spells CSAETGDSTDTQYF. As DNA, the CDR3 is TGCAGTGCTGAGACAGGGGACAGCACAGATACGCAGTATTTT. V and J are TRBV20-1 and TRBJ2-3; TRBD1 matches at 8 bases. The CDR3 runs 14 residues. V shed 5 bases and J 0 bases; nucleotides not matched to a gene: 4. Germline values: CDR1 DFQATT, CDR2 SNEGSKA (reference sequence).

This clonotype was observed a handful of times. The gene calls are TRBV5-1 and TRBJ2-2; D may be TRBD1 or TRBD2 (7 bases each). With 1 base removed from V and 0 bases from J, the gap between germline ends came to 22 bases. Germline CDR1 and CDR2: SGHRS and YFSETQ. This CDR3 has 20 residues. CDR3: CASSLNAGRSRGSNTGELFF. CDR3 nucleotides: TGCGCCAGCAGCTTGAACGCCGGGAGGTCCAGGGGGTCGAACACCGGGGAGCTGTTTTTT.

The chain links TRBV7-2 to TRBJ1-3, with D unclear. CDR3 length equals 14 residues. From germline, CDR1 is SGHTA and CDR2 FQGNSA. The germline V and J ends were trimmed by 3 bases and 0 bases, with 6 bases remaining between them. DNA for the CDR3: TGTGCCAGCAGCTTTGAGGGCTCTGGAAACACCATATATTTT. Protein product: CASSFEGSGNTIYF.

This clonotype has a handful of counts. The V and J genes are TRBV27 and TRBJ2-3; D is ambiguous. Between the trimmed V and J ends, which lost 5 bases and 0 bases, there was a span of 9 bases. The CDR3 sequence is 14 residues long. Germline CDR1 MNHEY, CDR2 SMNVEV (reference sequence). This CDR3 reads CASSPLDSTDTQYF. The CDR3 DNA is TGTGCCAGCAGTCCGTTGGACAGCACAGATACGCAGTATTTT.

The rearrangement uses TRBV12-3 or TRBV12-4 and TRBJ1-1, with D possibly TRBD1 on 5 matching bases. Trimming stripped 6 bases from V and 5 bases from J, with 16 bases between. CDR3 length: 14 residues. The CDR3 sequence: CASSPNQGRTEAFF. The CDR3 DNA sequence: TGTGCCAGCAGCCCGAATCAGGGTCGAACTGAAGCTTTCTTT.

CDR3 sequence (DNA): TGTGCCAGCAGTTTATTCCTCGAGGCGGGGGGCCTCTACAATGAGCAGTTCTTC. It codes for CASSLFLEAGGLYNEQFF. The chain carries TRBV12-3 or TRBV12-4 and TRBJ2-1, with 8 bases identical to TRBD2. CDR3 length equals 18 residues. V gave up 2 bases and J gave up 3 bases; unmatched junction bases: 12.

The chain combines TRBV27 with TRBJ2-3, with unresolved D. CDR1 is MNHEY, CDR2 SMNVEV, per germline (reference sequence). CDR3 length equals 11 residues. Trimming stripped 6 bases from V and 6 bases from J, with 7 bases between. Written as DNA, the CDR3 is TGTGCCAGCAGGGTAGAGGATACGCAGTATTTT. Translating gives CASRVEDTQYF.

The V gene is TRBV20-1, the J gene TRBJ1-4, with D perhaps TRBD1 (6 bases). Germline loops: CDR1 DFQATT, CDR2 SNEGSKA (reference sequence). The CDR3 length is 15 residues. Trimming took 3 bases from V and 6 from J, leaving 17 bases between them. CDR3 sequence reads: CSARVEGRGHEKLFF. The CDR3 DNA follows: TGCAGTGCTAGGGTGGAGGGCAGGGGCCATGAAAAACTGTTTTTT.

V gene TRBV15 combines with J gene TRBJ2-1; D not certain. Germline values: CDR1 LNHNV, CDR2 YYDKDF (reference sequence). The CDR3 runs to 12 residues. V gave up 7 bases and J gave up 2 bases, with 6 bases separating them. The CDR3 reads CATKSPYNEQFF. The CDR3 coding sequence is TGTGCCACCAAGTCCCCCTACAATGAGCAGTTCTTC.

Only a few counts were recorded for this clonotype. The CDR3: CASSPRPVDEQYF. Written as DNA, the CDR3 is TGTGCCAGCAGCCCTCGACCTGTCGACGAGCAGTACTTC. The chain couples TRBV9 to TRBJ2-7; no firm D call. V lost 4 bases and J lost 5, with 13 bases in between. The CDR3 is 13 amino acids. Germline CDR1 is SGDLS and CDR2 is YYNGEE.

The table lists this clonotype with a count of one. This rearrangement joins TRBV11-2 to TRBJ1-1; D is ambiguous. The V gene lost 7 bases and the J gene lost 3 bases, with 15 bases spanning the gap. Germline lookup yields CDR1 SGHAT and CDR2 FQNNGV. The CDR3 runs 14 residues. The CDR3 DNA reads as TGTGCCAGCAAGTACGGGCCACCCTACACTGAAGCTTTCTTT. It codes for CASKYGPPYTEAFF.

The rearrangement links TRBV11-2 to TRBJ1-2; no firm D call. Deletions cut 3 bases from V and 9 bases from J, with 20 bases between. This CDR3 contains 15 residues. Germline CDR1 and CDR2: SGHAT and FQNNGV. As DNA, the CDR3 is TGTGCCAGCAGCTTTTTGGGTTGGGAGCTTGGCCGCTACACCTTC. Protein product: CASSFLGWELGRYTF.

This clonotype was counted a few times. The gene calls are TRBV6-1 and TRBJ1-6, with D unresolved. Per the germline V gene, CDR1 is MNHNS and CDR2 is SASEGT. V was cut by 7 bases and J by 4 bases, with 14 bases left in between. This CDR3 is 15 amino acids long. In DNA form, the CDR3 reads TGTGCCAGCACCGAAGGACTCTCTTATAATTCACCCCTCCACTTT. This encodes CASTEGLSYNSPLHF.

This clonotype was seen a few times. V gene TRBV27 combines with J gene TRBJ2-3, with 16 bases lining up with TRBD2. The CDR3 contains 16 residues. Per the germline V gene, CDR1 is MNHEY and CDR2 is SMNVEV (reference sequence). V gave up 4 bases and J gave up 6 bases; unmatched junction bases: 4. CDR3 residues: CASSSGLAGGQDTQYF. The CDR3 bases are TGTGCCAGCAGTTCGGGACTAGCGGGGGGGCAGGATACGCAGTATTTT.

The V and J genes are TRBV20-1 and TRBJ2-4, with 8 bases fitting TRBD2. CDR1 and CDR2 from the germline V gene are DFQATT and SNEGSKA (reference sequence). J lost 12 bases, V lost 1 base, and 11 bases had no gene match. The CDR3 covers 14 residues. The CDR3 DNA is TGCAGTGCTAGAGCCACCGGGGGGGCACTGGGTCAGTACTTC. Translation: CSARATGGALGQYF.

This chain uses TRBV7-2 with TRBJ2-2, with D perhaps matching TRBD1 or TRBD2 (5 bases each). The CDR3 is made up of 15 amino acids. The germline gives CDR1 SGHTA, CDR2 FQGNSA. Trimming took 3 bases from V and 1 from J, leaving 9 bases between them. The DNA of the CDR3 is TGTGCCAGCAGCTTTTGGGGACGGAACACCGGGGAGCTGTTTTTT. It translates to CASSFWGRNTGELFF.

This clonotype showed up just a few times. The genes are TRBV6-1 and TRBJ1-4, with 7 bases fitting TRBD1. V lost 6 bases and J lost 7; bases outside the gene matches: 11. Looked up from germline, CDR1 is MNHNS and CDR2 is SASEGT. The CDR3 has 15 amino acids. This CDR3 reads CASSDGNRGGEKLFF. In DNA, the CDR3 is TGTGCCAGCAGCGACGGGAACAGGGGTGGTGAAAAACTGTTTTTT.

The chain has TRBV12-3 or TRBV12-4 and TRBJ2-4, with TRBD1 matching 11 bases. The CDR3 consists of 18 residues. Unmatched junction bases numbered 9, after V lost 4 bases and J lost 1 base. CDR3 amino acids: CASSSPRGDRGAKNIQYF. CDR3 nucleotides: TGTGCCAGCAGTTCGCCCAGGGGGGACAGGGGGGCCAAAAACATTCAGTACTTC.

CDR3: CASSVEGLGTQYF. CDR3 coding DNA: TGTGCCAGCAGCGTAGAGGGACTAGGGACCCAGTACTTC. The V and J genes are TRBV9 and TRBJ2-5, with 8 bases fitting TRBD2. V lost 0 bases to trimming and J lost 7 bases; unmatched junction nucleotides: 2. Germline assignment: CDR1 SGDLS and CDR2 YYNGEE. The CDR3 is 13 residues long.

The J gene is TRBJ2-1, the V gene TRBV7-8, with 7 bases lining up with TRBD1. The ends lost 5 bases at V and 9 bases at J; junction bases unmatched: 7. The CDR3 totals 13 residues. Germline assignment: CDR1 SGHVS and CDR2 FQNEAQ. CDR3 sequence reads: CASSVDRFREQFF. CDR3 DNA: TGTGCCAGCAGCGTGGACAGGTTCCGTGAGCAGTTCTTC.

V and J are TRBV5-1 and TRBJ2-3; D is perhaps TRBD1 or TRBD2 (5 bases each). Germline lookup yields CDR1 SGHRS and CDR2 YFSETQ. The CDR3 loop spans 15 amino acids. V was pared by 4 bases and J by 4 bases, with 16 bases between. The CDR3 bases are TGCGCCAGCAGCCGTCGGGACCCCAGGGCAGATACGCAGTATTTT. This sequence encodes CASSRRDPRADTQYF. Variable domain in full (rest from reference TRBV5-1 and TRBJ2-3): KAGVTQTPRYLIKTRGQQVTLSCSPISGHRSVSWYQQTPGQGLQFLFEYFSETQRNKGNFPGRFSGRQFSNSRSEMNVSTLELGDSALYLCASSRRDPRADTQYFGPGTRLTVL.

This clonotype has a single count. The chain employs TRBV9 and TRBJ1-5, with 9 bases matching TRBD1. The germline V gene encodes CDR1 SGDLS and CDR2 YYNGEE. V lost 3 bases, J lost 10 bases, and 11 bases stayed unmatched. This CDR3 comprises 15 residues. CDR3 DNA sequence: TGTGCCAGCAGCGCCACTGCCGGGACAGGGAATCCCCAGCATTTT. It is translated as CASSATAGTGNPQHF.